This record concerns one TCR beta chain sequence. This sample is part of a study of blood T cell repertoires in COVID-19. Study-wide context: The analysed material was cDNA or gDNA that came from T cells, B-cell-depleted T cells, or PBMCs.

This CDR3 is built from 14 residues. The germline V gene has CDR1 MNHEY and CDR2 SVGAGI. V lost 7 bases to trimming and J lost 7 bases, with 18 bases between them. Seattle patients were enrolled while actively infected and followed longitudinally. Original methodology: Nucleated cell counts were estimated from reference gene primer amplification. The repertoire was sequenced with immunoSEQ multiplex PCR; TCRdb's copy has only in-frame clones and lacks some. From that table come the V and J calls and clone size; the DNA was used to work out D and trimming. Of a few hundred thousand clones in the sample, 82% were seen once.

The sequencing input was peripheral blood. The sequence came from a woman aged 80 or over with COVID-19, enrolled during active disease. This chain connects TRBV6-5 to TRBJ2-3, with D maybe TRBD2 (6 bases). CDR3 residues: CASTTSRNENTQYF. The DNA for the CDR3 is TGTGCCAGCACCACTAGCCGAAATGAAAATACGCAGTATTTT.